This T cell receptor (beta chain) derives from a study of OX40 agonist ivuxolimab in advanced cancers. On the study more broadly: Dosing consisted of intravenous ivuxolimab at 0.01 to 10 mg/kg every 2 weeks.

Data came from immunoSEQ multiplex PCR; TCRdb stores just in-frame clones and leaves some out. Among tens of thousands of clones listed, about four fifths were seen once. With regard to this clone: Its ends do not fully match the called genes, so a read error is possible.

Germline CDR1 and CDR2: SGHRS and YFSETQ. This CDR3 is 16 amino acids long. The receptor was derived from an adult with an advanced solid tumor such as melanoma, head and neck, liver or kidney cancer. This specimen consisted of CD4+ or CD8+ T cells sorted from blood, obtained in a trial of the OX40 agonist ivuxolimab. The gene calls are TRBV5-1 and TRBJ1-6; 9 nucleotides match TRBD1. CDR3 in amino acids: CASSLATGGGNSPLHF. The CDR3 coding sequence is TGTGCCAGCAGCTTGGCGACAGGGGGAGGGAATTCACCCCTCCACTTT. Full variable domain (missing parts from reference TRBV5-1 and TRBJ1-6): KAGVTQTPRYLIKTRGQQVTLSCSPISGHRSVSWYQQTPGQGLQFLFEYFSETQRNKGNFPGRFSGRQFSNSRSEMNVSTLELGDSALYLCASSLATGGGNSPLHFGNGTRLTVT.